Sequencing of this TCR beta chain was carried out in a study of naive and memory T cell subsets. Alpha and beta libraries were amplified separately from the second PCR onward. A remark on this clonotype: As yet, its antigen is unknown.

Study-wide results and caveats: Especially in CD8 cells, naive repertoires contained a few larger clonotypes, possibly CD45RA-re-expressing memory cells.

Both TRBC1 and TRBC2 were covered by a beta constant-region primer of two equimolar oligonucleotides. Four rounds of PCR amplified the ligated cDNA using nested alpha and beta constant-region primers plus SP2. The cDNA 3' end received a ligated single-stranded oligonucleotide carrying the SP2 primer and a 12-nucleotide UMI. TCRdb recomputed calls from the UMI-ligation and nested PCR reads with MiXCR, one row per CDR3 protein. The sample holds about 150,000 distinct CDR3 sequences, approximately 22% seen once. Trimming stripped 6 bases from V and 2 bases from J, with 13 bases between. This CDR3 is 14 amino acids long. CDR1 and CDR2 (germline): MNHEY, SVGAGI.

The sample consisted of naive CD4+ T cells from blood. The source is a human donor in good health. V gene TRBV6-5 combines with J gene TRBJ1-1; unclear D gene. CDR3 residues: CASSFGMPNTEAFF. The CDR3 region has the DNA TGTGCCAGCAGCTTCGGGATGCCCAACACTGAAGCTTTCTTT.